These 21 T cell receptor beta chains came from one sample sequenced in a study of blood T cell repertoires in COVID-19. Clones were read by immunoSEQ multiplex PCR, and TCRdb kept only the in-frame ones, dropping some. The table shows 35,000 to 50,000 clones, with about nine tenths occurring only once. The sequenced sample consisted of peripheral blood. The receptor set was obtained from a human donor in a cohort sampled during active COVID-19.

The J gene is TRBJ1-2, the V gene TRBV4-1; a weak D match, TRBD1 (5 bases). V dropped 3 bases and J dropped 7 bases, with 18 bases sitting between them. Germline CDR1 MGHRA, CDR2 YSYEKL. CDR3 size: 15 residues. CDR3 region: CASSQEHSRVSGYTF. The DNA of the CDR3 is TGCGCCAGCAGCCAGGAGCACTCCAGGGTGAGTGGCTACACCTTC.

The chain couples TRBV11-2 to TRBJ2-3; 10 bases match TRBD1. V lost 3 bases and J lost 5; bases outside the gene matches: 2. Per the germline V gene, CDR1 is SGHAT and CDR2 is FQNNGV. There are 14 residues in the CDR3. The DNA of the CDR3 is TGTGCCAGCAGCTTGACAGGGGGCAAAGATACGCAGTATTTT. It is translated as CASSLTGGKDTQYF. The variable domain in full, completed from reference TRBV11-2 and TRBJ2-3, reads EAGVAQSPRYKIIEKRQSVAFWCNPISGHATLYWYQQILGQGPKLLIQFQNNGVVDDSQLPKDRFSAERLKGVDSTLKIQPAKLEDSAVYLCASSLTGGKDTQYFGPGTRLTVL.

The V and J genes are TRBV6-2 or TRBV6-3 and TRBJ2-4; D might be TRBD2 (5 bases). Germline V CDR1 and CDR2: MNHEY, SVGEGT. V was cut by 5 bases and J by 1 base, with 15 bases left in between. The CDR3 covers 16 residues. CDR3 sequence reads: CASSKLESKAKNIQYF. For the CDR3, the DNA is TGTGCCAGCAGTAAACTAGAAAGTAAGGCCAAAAACATTCAGTACTTC.

The chain joins TRBV23-1 to TRBJ1-5; maybe TRBD1 (6 bases). TRBV23-1 is given ORF status, its function remaining uncertain. With 4 bases removed from V and 2 bases from J, the gap between germline ends came to 12 bases. This CDR3 has 15 amino acids. The CDR3 is CASSPQGRGNQPQHF. The CDR3 DNA reads TGCGCCAGCAGTCCCCAGGGGCGAGGCAATCAGCCCCAGCATTTT.

The chain employs TRBV10-3 and TRBJ2-6; 10 nucleotides match TRBD1. The CDR3 totals 18 residues. Germline V CDR1 and CDR2: ENHRY, SYGVKD. V shed 6 bases and J 0 bases; nucleotides not matched to a gene: 8. CDR3 in amino acids: CAIRRSGQGDSGANVLTF. CDR3 nucleotide sequence: TGTGCCATCAGGAGGTCTGGACAGGGGGACTCTGGGGCCAACGTCCTGACTTTC.

The chain recombines TRBV6-5 with TRBJ2-7; a weak D match, TRBD1 (6 bases). The CDR3 spans 15 residues. Trimming pared 6 bases from V and 0 bases from J, leaving 15 bases between. Germline lookup yields CDR1 MNHEY and CDR2 SVGAGI. In nucleotides, the CDR3 is TGTGCCAGCAGCCGACCTGGCAGGGGCTCCTACGAGCAGTACTTC. It codes for CASSRPGRGSYEQYF.

A word on this clone: Other DNA sequences in the sample encode the same CDR3. The V gene is TRBV9, the J gene TRBJ2-3; 8 positions agree with TRBD1. Germline CDR1 SGDLS, CDR2 YYNGEE. V shed 3 bases, J shed 0 bases, and the junction held 3 bases outside the gene matches. This CDR3 region has 15 residues. CDR3 sequence (DNA): TGTGCCAGCAGCGCGGGACAGGTGAGCACAGATACGCAGTATTTT. Translated, it gives CASSAGQVSTDTQYF.

This clone was found a few times. Germline and junction disagree at one end, which may indicate a read error. This chain uses TRBV7-7 with TRBJ1-5; 8 bases match TRBD1. The V gene's germline CDR1 is SSHAT and CDR2 FNYEAQ (reference sequence). The CDR3 consists of 16 residues. In DNA form, the CDR3 reads TGTGCTAGCAGCTTAATAGTGGACAGGGTACATCAGCCCCAGCATTTT. It specifies CASSLIVDRVHQPQHF.

The chain links TRBV7-9 to TRBJ2-3; 8 bases are shared with TRBD1. The CDR3 covers 14 residues. Germline CDR1 reads SEHNR; CDR2 reads FQNEAQ (reference sequence). The ends lost 5 bases at V and 3 bases at J; junction bases unmatched: 4. The CDR3 loop reads CASSPRTGTDTQYF. The CDR3 region has the DNA TGTGCCAGCAGCCCCCGGACAGGGACAGATACGCAGTATTTT.

The chain employs TRBV11-3 and TRBJ2-5; 10 positions match TRBD2. This CDR3 spans 16 amino acids. Trimming removed 5 bases from V and 0 bases from J; junction bases left unmatched: 6. Germline-derived CDR1 and CDR2 are SGHNT and YENEEA. The CDR3 coding sequence is TGTGCCAGCAGCCGAGGACTAGCGGTGAACCAAGAGACCCAGTACTTC. It specifies CASSRGLAVNQETQYF.

V gene TRBV5-1 combines with J gene TRBJ2-5; 7 nucleotides line up with TRBD1. The CDR3 loop spans 14 amino acids. The germline gives CDR1 SGHRS, CDR2 YFSETQ. V shed 4 bases and J 3 bases; nucleotides not matched to a gene: 6. The CDR3 is CASSTGTAEETQYF. The DNA for the CDR3 is TGCGCCAGCAGCACTGGGACAGCCGAAGAGACCCAGTACTTC.

The DNA for the CDR3 is TGTGCCAGCAGCTTGATGGGGGCCTCAGAGACCCAGTACTTC. Protein product: CASSLMGASETQYF. The rearrangement joins TRBV7-3 to TRBJ2-5, with a possible D match to TRBD1 (6 bases). The V gene lost 3 bases and the J gene lost 4 bases, with 12 bases spanning the gap. Germline-derived CDR1 and CDR2 are SGHTA and FQGTGA. The CDR3 spans 14 residues.

The chain is built from TRBV5-5 and TRBJ2-3, with 7 positions matching TRBD1. The CDR3 extends over 15 amino acids. Trimming took 0 bases from V and 1 from J; bases not matched to a gene: 2. CDR1 and CDR2 from the germline V gene are SGHKS and YYEKEE (reference sequence). The CDR3 sequence: CASSLVQGGTDTQYF. For the CDR3, the DNA is TGTGCCAGCAGCTTGGTGCAGGGGGGCACAGATACGCAGTATTTT. The full variable domain, with the rest looked up from reference TRBV5-5 and TRBJ2-3, is DAGVTQSPTHLIKTRGQQVTLRCSPISGHKSVSWYQQVLGQGPQFIFQYYEKEERGRGNFPDRFSARQFPNYSSELNVNALLLGDSALYLCASSLVQGGTDTQYFGPGTRLTVL.

This clone appeared a single time. The V gene is TRBV27, the J gene TRBJ1-2; 9 bases align to TRBD1. The germline CDR1 and CDR2 sequences are MNHEY and SMNVEV (reference sequence). Trimming cost V 6 bases and J 8 bases; bases outside gene matches: 7. This CDR3 is 13 amino acids long. The CDR3: CASRLQGAGGYTF. The DNA of the CDR3 is TGTGCCAGCAGGTTACAGGGGGCCGGGGGCTACACCTTC.

CDR3: CASTLGGVAKNIQYF. CDR3 nucleotides: TGTGCCAGCACTCTGGGGGGGGTTGCCAAAAACATTCAGTACTTC. The chain carries TRBV28 and TRBJ2-4; 7 nucleotides line up with TRBD2. CDR3 length: 15 amino acids. Germline CDR1 is MDHEN and CDR2 is SYDVKM. Germline trimming cut 7 bases from V and 1 base from J; bases unmatched to any gene: 7.

The chain employs TRBV9 and TRBJ1-3; 7 bases align to TRBD1. Germline values: CDR1 SGDLS, CDR2 YYNGEE. The CDR3 is made up of 14 amino acids. Losses at the gene ends were 3 bases for V and 4 bases for J; bases not matched to a gene: 4. CDR3: CASSDRDRGNTIYF. The CDR3 DNA sequence: TGTGCCAGCAGCGACCGGGACAGAGGAAACACCATATATTTT.

This clone was seen more than once but under ten times. The J gene is TRBJ1-6, the V gene TRBV7-9; 7 nucleotides match TRBD1. The length of the CDR3 is 15 residues. Germline V gene lookup returns CDR1 SEHNR and CDR2 FQNEAQ (reference sequence). With V trimmed by 2 bases and J by 7 bases, 5 bases remained unmatched. This CDR3 reads CASSLNTGANSPLHF. The CDR3 DNA sequence: TGTGCCAGCAGCTTAAACACAGGGGCGAATTCACCCCTCCACTTT.

This chain connects TRBV25-1 to TRBJ2-3; 10 bases line up with TRBD2. Germline lookup yields CDR1 MGHDK and CDR2 SYGVNS. This CDR3 is built from 17 residues. Germline trimming cut 6 bases from V and 0 bases from J; bases unmatched to any gene: 9. Here the CDR3 DNA reads TGTGCCAGCAGCGGAAACGGACTAGCGGATAGCACAGATACGCAGTATTTT. It codes for CASSGNGLADSTDTQYF.

As regards this clone: The same CDR3 arises from other DNA sequences in this sample as well. The chain couples TRBV29-1 to TRBJ2-7; the D gene is possibly TRBD2 (6 bases). There are 16 residues in the CDR3. V was pared by 4 bases and J by 6 bases, with 25 bases between. The germline V gene has CDR1 SQVTM and CDR2 ANQGSEA. CDR3 DNA: TGCAGCGTTGGGTTAGGTGGGGGGACGGTGGGGCGCGAGCAGTACTTC. Its translation: CSVGLGGGTVGREQYF.

The J gene is TRBJ2-7, the V gene TRBV5-1; unclear D gene. The CDR3 is 13 residues long. Germline V gene sequence: CDR1 SGHRS, CDR2 YFSETQ. Trimming took off 5 bases at V and 2 bases at J, with 11 bases between the two ends. CDR3 residues: CASRLGLPYEQYF. The DNA of the CDR3 is TGCGCCAGCAGACTTGGTCTCCCCTACGAGCAGTACTTC.

J is TRBJ2-5 and V is TRBV27; D possibly corresponds to TRBD1 (7 bases). In germline, CDR1 is MNHEY, CDR2 SMNVEV (reference sequence). V was trimmed by 5 bases and J by 5 bases, leaving 18 bases between them. The CDR3 runs 15 residues. The CDR3 loop reads CASSRGQAGLETQYF. Here the CDR3 DNA reads TGTGCCAGCAGTCGCGGACAGGCGGGGTTGGAGACCCAGTACTTC.